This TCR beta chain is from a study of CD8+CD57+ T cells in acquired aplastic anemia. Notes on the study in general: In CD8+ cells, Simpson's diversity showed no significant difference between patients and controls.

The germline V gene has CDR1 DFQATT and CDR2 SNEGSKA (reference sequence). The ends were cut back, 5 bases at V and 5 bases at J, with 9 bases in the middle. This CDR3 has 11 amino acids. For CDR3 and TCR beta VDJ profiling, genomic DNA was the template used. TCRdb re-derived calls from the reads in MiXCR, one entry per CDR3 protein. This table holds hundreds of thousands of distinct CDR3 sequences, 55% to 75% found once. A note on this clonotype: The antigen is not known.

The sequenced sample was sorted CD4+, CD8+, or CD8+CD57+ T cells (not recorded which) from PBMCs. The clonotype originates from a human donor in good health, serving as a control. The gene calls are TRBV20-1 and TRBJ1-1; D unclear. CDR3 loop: CSAPTGTEAFF. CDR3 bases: TGCAGTGCTCCGACGGGGACTGAAGCTTTCTTT.